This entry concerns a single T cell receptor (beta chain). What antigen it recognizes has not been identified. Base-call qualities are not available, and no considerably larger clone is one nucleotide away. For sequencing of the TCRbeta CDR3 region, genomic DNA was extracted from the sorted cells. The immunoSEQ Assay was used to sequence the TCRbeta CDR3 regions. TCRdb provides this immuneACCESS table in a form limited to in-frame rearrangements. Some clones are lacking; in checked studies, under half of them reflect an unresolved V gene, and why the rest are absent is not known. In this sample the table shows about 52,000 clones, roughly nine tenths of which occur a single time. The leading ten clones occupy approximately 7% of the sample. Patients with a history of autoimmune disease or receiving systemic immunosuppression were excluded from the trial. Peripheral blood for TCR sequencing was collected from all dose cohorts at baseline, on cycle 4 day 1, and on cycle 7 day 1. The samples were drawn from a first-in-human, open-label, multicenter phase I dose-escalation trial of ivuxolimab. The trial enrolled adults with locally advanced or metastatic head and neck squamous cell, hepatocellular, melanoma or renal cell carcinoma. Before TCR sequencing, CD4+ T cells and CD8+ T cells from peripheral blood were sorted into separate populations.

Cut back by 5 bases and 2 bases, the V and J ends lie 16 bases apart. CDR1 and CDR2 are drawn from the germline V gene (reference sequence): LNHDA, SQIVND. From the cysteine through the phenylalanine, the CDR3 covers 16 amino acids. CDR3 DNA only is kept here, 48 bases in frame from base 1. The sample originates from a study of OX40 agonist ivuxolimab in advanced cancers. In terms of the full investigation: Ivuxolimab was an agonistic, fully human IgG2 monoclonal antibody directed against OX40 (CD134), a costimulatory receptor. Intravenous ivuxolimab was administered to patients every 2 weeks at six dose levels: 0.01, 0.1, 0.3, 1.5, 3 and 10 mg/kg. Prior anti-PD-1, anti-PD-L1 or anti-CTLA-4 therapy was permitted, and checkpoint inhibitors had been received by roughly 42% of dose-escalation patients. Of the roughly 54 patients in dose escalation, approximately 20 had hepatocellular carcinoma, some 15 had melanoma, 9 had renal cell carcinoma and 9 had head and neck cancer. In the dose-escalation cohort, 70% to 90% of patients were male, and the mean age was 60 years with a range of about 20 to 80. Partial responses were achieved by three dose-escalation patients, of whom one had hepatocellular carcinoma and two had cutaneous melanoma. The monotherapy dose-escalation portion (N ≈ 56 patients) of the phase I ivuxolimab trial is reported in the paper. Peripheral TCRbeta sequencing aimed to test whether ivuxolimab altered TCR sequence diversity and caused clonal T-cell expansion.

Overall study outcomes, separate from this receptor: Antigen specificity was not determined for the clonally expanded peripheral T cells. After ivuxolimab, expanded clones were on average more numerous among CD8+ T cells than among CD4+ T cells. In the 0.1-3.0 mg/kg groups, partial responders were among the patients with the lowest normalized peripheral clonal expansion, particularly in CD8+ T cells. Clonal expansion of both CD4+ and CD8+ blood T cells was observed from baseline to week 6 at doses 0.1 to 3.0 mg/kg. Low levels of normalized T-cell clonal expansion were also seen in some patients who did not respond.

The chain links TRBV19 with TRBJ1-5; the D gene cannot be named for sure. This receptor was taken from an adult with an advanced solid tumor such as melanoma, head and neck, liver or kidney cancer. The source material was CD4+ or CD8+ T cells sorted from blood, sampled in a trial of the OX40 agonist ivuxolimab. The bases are TGTGCCAGTAGTTTTGACTCACCCATGGGCAATCAGCCCCAGCATTTT. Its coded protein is CASSFDSPMGNQPQHF. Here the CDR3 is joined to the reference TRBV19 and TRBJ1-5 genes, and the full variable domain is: DGGITQSPKYLFRKEGQNVTLSCEQNLNHDAMYWYRQDPGQGLRLIYYSQIVNDFQKGDIAEGYSVSREKKESFPLTVTSAQKNPTAFYLCASSFDSPMGNQPQHFGDGTRLSIL.